The clone carrying this TCR beta chain was picked up a small number of times. Antigen: not known. The source of the sample is a study of T-cell memory formation after mild COVID-19. Study at large: TCR clusters largely stayed donor specific. Study-wide results and limits: Mainly CM and EM harbored the contracting CD4+ clones; mainly EMRA harbored the CD8+ ones. Clones shrinking between day 15 and 85 showed a balanced CD4/CD8 split, and those that grew later tilted toward CD4+. Memory from before infection featured some responding clones, which suggests cross-reactive memory joined.

With 6 bases clipped from V and 7 bases from J, the junction kept 3 bases outside the gene matches. In germline, CDR1 is MNHEY, CDR2 SVGEGT. The CDR3 is made up of 13 amino acids. TCRdb passed the 5' RACE reads through MiXCR, listing each CDR3 protein once. This table has about 430,000 distinct CDR3 sequences, around 17% appearing once. This TCR came from a man younger than 35 who had mild COVID-19 (a few samples of this study predate the infection). Cell type and time point are not known. Specimen: PBMCs or a T cell subset sorted from them (not recorded which). The rearrangement links TRBV6-2 or TRBV6-3 to TRBJ2-1; 10 bases agree with TRBD2. The CDR3, as DNA: TGTGCCAGCAGCAGCGGGGGGGCGAATGAGCAGTTCTTC. Protein sequence: CASSSGGANEQFF.